This is a list of T cell receptor beta chains from one sample in a study of early T cells in non-severe SARS-CoV-2 infection. TCRdb recomputed calls from the 5' RACE reads with MiXCR, one row per CDR3 protein. The repertoire includes tens of thousands of distinct CDR3 sequences, 7.5% to 9% of them detected once, and 10% to 15% sits in the top ten. The sequences come from whole blood, collected at baseline. Every receptor here comes from an adult who was a healthcare worker with PCR-confirmed SARS-CoV-2 infection or an uninfected control (not recorded which). Each CDR3 is given with its conserved first and last residue. Each record gives: D gene, clone size, V gene, J gene, CDR3 protein, CDR3 DNA. D genes are given only for firm matches. Size values are once, few and many counts, or a class for expanded clones, and some rows have none.

>TRBD2|-|TRBV30|TRBJ2-2
CAWSATSGRTGELFF
TGTGCCTGGAGCGCGACTAGCGGGAGGACCGGGGAGCTGTTTTTT
>TRBD1|many|TRBV9|TRBJ2-1
CASSAGQGIGEQFF
TGTGCCAGCAGCGCGGGACAGGGGATCGGTGAGCAGTTCTTC
>TRBD1|few|TRBV20-1|TRBJ2-7
CSARDFDYRDRGDEQYF
TGCAGTGCTAGAGATTTCGACTATCGGGACAGGGGAGACGAGCAGTACTTC
>-|many|TRBV11-2|TRBJ2-7
CASSLPGSYEQYF
TGTGCCAGCAGCCTACCCGGCTCCTACGAGCAGTACTTC
>TRBD1|many|TRBV4-3|TRBJ1-2
CASSQGGQDGYGYTF
TGCGCCAGCAGCCAAGGCGGACAGGATGGCTATGGCTACACCTTC
>TRBD1|few|TRBV7-9|TRBJ2-3
CASSPGQGSGDTQYF
TGTGCCAGCAGCCCGGGACAGGGTAGTGGAGATACGCAGTATTTT
>TRBD2|few|TRBV12-3/TRBV12-4|TRBJ2-1
CASSFAGTSGHNEQFF
TGTGCCAGCAGTTTCGCCGGGACTAGCGGGCACAATGAGCAGTTCTTC
>TRBD2|-|TRBV7-8|TRBJ2-7
CASSSKPGLAGYEQYF
TGTGCCAGCAGCTCTAAACCGGGACTAGCGGGATACGAGCAGTACTTC
>-|-|TRBV15|TRBJ1-5
CATSRDQPVGNSNQPQHF
TGTGCCACCAGCAGAGATCAGCCCGTGGGGAATAGCAATCAGCCCCAGCATTTT
>-|few|TRBV27|TRBJ2-2
CASSPVRFFANTGELFF
TGTGCCAGCAGTCCCGTAAGGTTCTTCGCGAACACCGGGGAGCTGTTTTTT
>-|many|TRBV20-1|TRBJ1-2
CSASPFDRQDYGYTF
TGCAGTGCTAGCCCCTTTGACAGGCAGGACTATGGCTACACCTTC
>-|-|TRBV4-3|TRBJ2-4
CASSQDTGSINIQYF
TGCGCCAGCAGCCAAGATACAGGGAGCATAAACATTCAGTACTTC
>-|-|TRBV12-3/TRBV12-4|TRBJ1-3
CASTSTGPFSGNTIYF
TGTGCCAGCACCTCTACAGGGCCCTTCTCTGGAAACACCATATATTTT
>-|-|TRBV10-3|TRBJ1-2
CAISESSNYGYTF
TGTGCCATCAGTGAGTCGTCCAACTATGGCTACACCTTC
>TRBD1|few|TRBV7-2|TRBJ2-7
CASSFRQGEYEQYF
TGTGCCAGCAGCTTCCGACAGGGAGAATACGAGCAGTACTTC
>TRBD1|few|TRBV30|TRBJ1-1
CAWSRDRGGTEAFF
TGTGCCTGGAGTCGGGACAGGGGCGGCACTGAAGCTTTCTTT
>TRBD2|few|TRBV7-6|TRBJ2-1
CASSLWTSGRRYNEQFF
TGTGCCAGCAGCTTGTGGACTAGCGGGAGGCGCTACAATGAGCAGTTCTTC
>TRBD2|few|TRBV5-1|TRBJ2-3
CASSPGVSGSSTDTQYF
TGCGCCAGCAGCCCGGGTGTTAGCGGGAGCAGCACAGATACGCAGTATTTT
>TRBD1|-|TRBV11-2|TRBJ2-2
CASSLSIAKGATGELFF
TGTGCCAGCAGCTTATCTATTGCGAAGGGGGCAACCGGGGAGCTGTTTTTT
>-|-|TRBV6-5|TRBJ2-3
CASSKRGVATTDTQYF
TGTGCCAGCAGTAAAAGGGGAGTCGCGACCACAGATACGCAGTATTTT
>-|many|TRBV7-9|TRBJ2-2
CASSSRLTGELFF
TGTGCCAGCAGCTCCAGACTAACCGGGGAGCTGTTTTTT
>-|-|TRBV7-6|TRBJ2-5
CASSLADPETQYF
TGTGCCAGCAGCTTAGCCGACCCGGAGACCCAGTACTTC